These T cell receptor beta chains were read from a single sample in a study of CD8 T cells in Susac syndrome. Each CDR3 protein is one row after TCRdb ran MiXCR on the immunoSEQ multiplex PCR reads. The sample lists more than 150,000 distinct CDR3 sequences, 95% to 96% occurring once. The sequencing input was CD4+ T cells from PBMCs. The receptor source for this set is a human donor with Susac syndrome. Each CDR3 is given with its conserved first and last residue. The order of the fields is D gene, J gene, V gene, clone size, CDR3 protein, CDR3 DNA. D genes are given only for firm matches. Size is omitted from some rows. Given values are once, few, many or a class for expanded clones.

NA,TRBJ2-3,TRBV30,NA,CAWNPPSTDTQYF,TGTGCCTGGAATCCCCCTAGCACAGATACGCAGTATTTT
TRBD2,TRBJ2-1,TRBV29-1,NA,CSAGTSGTAYNEQFF,TGCAGCGCAGGGACTAGCGGGACAGCCTACAATGAGCAGTTCTTC
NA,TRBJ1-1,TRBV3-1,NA,CASSQVGNTEAFF,TGTGCCAGCAGCCAAGTAGGGAACACTGAAGCTTTCTTT
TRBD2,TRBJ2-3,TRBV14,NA,CASSRLAGGDTQYF,TGTGCCAGCAGCAGACTAGCGGGAGGAGATACGCAGTATTTT
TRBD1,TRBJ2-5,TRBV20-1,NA,CSAPRTGDSRTQYF,TGCAGTGCCCCGAGGACAGGGGATTCCCGGACCCAGTACTTC
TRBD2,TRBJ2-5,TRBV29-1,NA,CSVQRDLQETQYF,TGCAGCGTCCAGCGGGACCTCCAAGAGACCCAGTACTTC
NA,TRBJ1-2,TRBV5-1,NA,CASSLQPSAGEGYTF,TGCGCCAGCAGCTTGCAACCCAGCGCGGGGGAGGGCTACACCTTC
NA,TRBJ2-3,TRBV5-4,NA,CASSLSAPDTQYF,TGTGCCAGCAGCCTCTCAGCCCCAGATACGCAGTATTTT
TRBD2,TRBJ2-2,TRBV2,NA,CASQGLADTGELFF,TGTGCCAGCCAGGGACTAGCGGACACCGGGGAGCTGTTTTTT
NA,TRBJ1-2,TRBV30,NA,CAWSVISGYTF,TGTGCCTGGAGTGTGATAAGCGGCTACACCTTC
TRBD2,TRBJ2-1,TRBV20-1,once,CSASGTSRLQFF,TGCAGTGCCAGCGGGACTTCGAGATTACAGTTCTTC
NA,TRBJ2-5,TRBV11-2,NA,CASSFAGEETQYF,TGTGCCAGCAGCTTCGCAGGGGAAGAGACCCAGTACTTC
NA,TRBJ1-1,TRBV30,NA,CAWSVRAAAFF,TGTGCCTGGAGTGTACGGGCGGCAGCTTTCTTT
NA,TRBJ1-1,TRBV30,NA,CAWRQSRNTEAFF,TGTGCCTGGCGACAGTCTAGAAACACTGAAGCTTTCTTT
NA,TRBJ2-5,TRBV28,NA,CASKSGAQETQYF,TGTGCCAGCAAGTCCGGGGCACAAGAGACCCAGTACTTC
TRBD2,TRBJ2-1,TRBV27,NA,CASRLAGAYNEQFF,TGTGCCAGCAGACTAGCGGGGGCATACAATGAGCAGTTCTTC
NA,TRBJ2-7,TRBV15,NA,CATSEAQDYEQYF,TGTGCCACCAGCGAAGCACAAGACTACGAGCAGTACTTC
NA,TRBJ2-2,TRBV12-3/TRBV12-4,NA,CASSPQGGGTGELFF,TGTGCCAGCAGCCCCCAGGGAGGGGGCACCGGGGAGCTGTTTTTT
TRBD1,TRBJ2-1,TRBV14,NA,CASSQTGVRQFF,TGTGCCAGCAGCCAAACAGGGGTCCGGCAGTTCTTC
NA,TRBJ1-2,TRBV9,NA,CASSVDSENYNGYTF,TGTGCCAGCAGCGTAGATTCGGAGAATTACAATGGCTACACCTTC
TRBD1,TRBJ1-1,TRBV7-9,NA,CASSPALTGEAFF,TGTGCCAGCAGCCCGGCCTTGACAGGGGAAGCTTTCTTT
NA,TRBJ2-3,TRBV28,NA,CASLTGITDTQYF,TGTGCCAGCTTAACCGGGATCACAGATACGCAGTATTTT
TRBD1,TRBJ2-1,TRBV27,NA,CASSSPGQSGHEQFF,TGTGCCAGCAGTTCACCGGGACAGTCGGGTCACGAGCAGTTCTTC
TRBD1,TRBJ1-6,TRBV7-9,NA,CASSHSGGRLNSPLHF,TGTGCCAGCAGTCATTCAGGGGGTCGTCTTAATTCACCCCTCCACTTT